This TCR beta chain came from a study of read filtering for tumor transcriptome and immune sequencing. Study information: Revised staging placed about 8 patients in R-ISS I, 15 to 20 in II, six or seven in III. TCR-mapped reads were about 4 to 10.27 million with IR-seq versus roughly 75 to 1,400 with RNA-seq.

The library was built from 400 ng RNA with molecular barcoded adaptors for alpha/delta and beta/gamma chains. TCRdb processed the reads anew with MiXCR; each CDR3 protein has one entry. The profile shows some 38,000 distinct CDR3 sequences, about 11% of them singletons. Every patient had bone marrow sampled while the disease was active. With respect to this clonotype: Its antigen is unknown.

V shed 6 bases and J shed 5 bases, with 8 bases lying between them. Germline CDR1 reads KGHSH; CDR2 reads LQKENI. The length of the CDR3 is 11 residues. Study-level points and caveats: Around 85% of IR-seq clonotypes had one read, totaling approximately 3.5% of reads; RNA-seq: roughly 76% and 46%.

This clonotype originated in a donor at least 40 years old with multiple myeloma. The J gene is TRBJ2-7, the V gene TRBV18, with D unclear. Input material: a population of CD138-negative cells sorted from bone marrow. The CDR3 loop reads CASSLNHEQYF. In nucleotides, the CDR3 is TGTGCCAGCTCTCTGAACCACGAGCAGTACTTC.